This TCR beta chain was recorded in a study of cytomegalovirus exposure and HLA in healthy donors. The CDR3 is 15 amino acids. V shed 0 bases and J shed 8 bases, with 15 bases lying between them. From germline, CDR1 is SGHRS and CDR2 YFSETQ. A multiplex PCR was run with 60 Vbeta primers and 13 Jbeta primers. Using immunoSEQ multiplex PCR, the repertoire was profiled, and TCRdb retains in-frame clones only, with some absent. The table shows roughly 120,000 clones, with 80% occurring only once. J is TRBJ2-1 and V is TRBV5-1; D might be TRBD2 (5 bases). This TCR derives from a man aged 25 to 45 in good health and CMV-seronegative. Sequencing was done on a sample of PBMCs. CDR3 nucleotides: TGCGCCAGCAGCTTGGGGCTAGCTCCGGCACATGAGCAGTTCTTC. Translation: CASSLGLAPAHEQFF.